These 19 T cell receptor beta chains came from one sample sequenced in a study of blood T cells in healthy people across ages (dated by TCRdb to the mid-2010s). Library preparation employed 5' RACE. These reads were obtained on an Illumina HiSeq 2500. A second PCR of roughly 7 to 11 cycles was performed with a sample-barcoded 5' primer and a J-beta primer mix. TCRdb reworked the public reads: Q25 trimming with fastp, MiXCR clone assembly, productive beta chains retained. Each record represents a unique CDR3 protein, reported with the most common genes and DNA among its rows. Present in this sample are about 1.7 million distinct CDR3 sequences, over 25% of which were seen just once. The ten biggest clones cover 7.7% of the sample. Sequencing input: blood. The receptors were gathered from a woman in her twenties or thirties in good health.

The chain couples TRBV2 to TRBJ1-1; D unclear. The CDR3 extends over 11 amino acids. Germline CDR1 reads SNHLY; CDR2 reads FYNNEI. V lost 1 base and J 8 bases, leaving 5 bases between the germline ends. This CDR3 reads CASSEETEAFF. The CDR3, as DNA: TGTGCCAGCAGTGAAGAGACAGAAGCTTTCTTT.

V usage is TRBV20-1 and J usage is TRBJ2-1; TRBD1 is a possible D gene (5 bases). Trimming removed 2 bases at V and 9 bases at J, with 14 bases between. Germline V gives CDR1 DFQATT, CDR2 SNEGSKA (reference sequence). The CDR3 consists of 13 residues. Written as DNA, the CDR3 is TGCAGTGCTAGAAGGGGCAGCGACAGTGAGCAGTTCTTC. Its translation is CSARRGSDSEQFF.

V and J are TRBV4-1 and TRBJ2-7, with D maybe TRBD1 (5 bases). The ends were cut back, 0 bases at V and 4 bases at J, with 16 bases in the middle. This CDR3 comprises 16 residues. Looked up from germline, CDR1 is MGHRA and CDR2 is YSYEKL. In DNA, the CDR3 is TGCGCCAGCAGCCAAGATGCCCCCCAGGGAAGTTACGAGCAGTACTTC. This sequence encodes CASSQDAPQGSYEQYF.

A few counts support this clonotype. This sequence joins TRBV20-1 and TRBJ2-3; possible D gene TRBD2, 7 bases. The V and J ends lost 0 bases and 8 bases respectively, with 18 bases between them. Germline assignment: CDR1 DFQATT and CDR2 SNEGSKA (reference sequence). This CDR3 is built from 15 residues. CDR3 loop: CSARDGGARGATQYF. Here the CDR3 DNA reads TGCAGTGCTAGAGATGGGGGGGCCCGGGGGGCTACGCAGTATTTT.

This clonotype showed up just a few times. V usage is TRBV20-1 and J usage is TRBJ1-2, with TRBD1 matching over 8 bases. Losses at the gene ends were 6 bases for V and 3 bases for J; bases not matched to a gene: 12. Germline lookup yields CDR1 DFQATT and CDR2 SNEGSKA (reference sequence). The CDR3 contains 15 residues. The CDR3 reads CSAGGRGQADYGYTF. CDR3 DNA sequence: TGCAGTGCCGGAGGCAGGGGGCAGGCGGACTATGGCTACACCTTC.

This clonotype occurred a few times. The gene calls are TRBV19 and TRBJ2-3, with 13 bases aligning to TRBD2. CDR1 is LNHDA, CDR2 SQIVND, per germline (reference sequence). Trimming at V came to 5 bases and at J to 4 bases, leaving 6 bases not matched to a gene. The CDR3 is 16 amino acids. CDR3: CASSSRTSGSSDTQYF. The CDR3 DNA is TGTGCCAGTAGTTCACGGACTAGCGGGAGTTCAGATACGCAGTATTTT.

This clonotype was counted a few times. The chain joins TRBV7-2 to TRBJ1-1; 8 nucleotides line up with TRBD1. The trim removed 3 bases at V and 1 base at J, leaving 7 bases unmatched. Germline V lookup: CDR1 SGHTA, CDR2 FQGNSA. This CDR3 region has 16 residues. DNA of the CDR3: TGTGCCAGCAGCTTGTCCAGGGGGCGCGGGAACACTGAAGCTTTCTTT. It specifies CASSLSRGRGNTEAFF.

The chain combines TRBV5-5 with TRBJ1-4; TRBD1 matches 8 bases. The CDR3 consists of 15 residues. Per the germline V gene, CDR1 is SGHKS and CDR2 is YYEKEE (reference sequence). The trim removed 4 bases at V and 6 bases at J, leaving 8 bases unmatched. In DNA form, the CDR3 reads TGTGCCAGCAGCGGACAGGGTCGAGTATATGAAAAACTGTTTTTT. It is translated as CASSGQGRVYEKLFF.

This clonotype has more than one count but fewer than ten. The DNA of the CDR3 is TGTGCCAGCAGCTTGCTCCCTAGCGCCACCGGGGAGCTGTTTTTT. Amino acids: CASSLLPSATGELFF. This chain uses TRBV5-6 with TRBJ2-2; the D gene is possibly TRBD2 (6 bases). Trimming took 1 base from V and 4 from J, leaving 11 bases between them. The CDR3 length is 15 residues. Germline CDR1 and CDR2: SGHDT and YYEEEE.

This clonotype has a handful of counts. V usage is TRBV5-1 and J usage is TRBJ1-1, with TRBD1 as a possible D gene (6 bases). The V gene's germline CDR1 is SGHRS and CDR2 YFSETQ. V dropped 4 bases and J dropped 4 bases, with 17 bases sitting between them. This CDR3 region has 15 residues. The CDR3 DNA reads TGCGCCAGCAGCCCCCAACAGGGCTTGGGCACTGAAGCTTTCTTT. Translated: CASSPQQGLGTEAFF.

This clonotype was detected a few times. The V gene is TRBV12-5, the J gene TRBJ2-7; D gene ambiguous. V was cut by 1 base and J by 4 bases, with 17 bases left in between. Germline V gives CDR1 LGHNT, CDR2 FRNRAP. The CDR3 is made up of 16 amino acids. DNA of the CDR3: TGTGCTAGTGGTTTGGAGCAGGTCGGATCAATTTACGAGCAGTACTTC. Encoded protein: CASGLEQVGSIYEQYF.

The chain uses TRBV3-1 and TRBJ1-2; no definite D call. V lost 1 base and J 6 bases, leaving 9 bases between the germline ends. The CDR3 sequence is 13 residues long. The germline V gene encodes CDR1 LGHDT and CDR2 YNNKEL (reference sequence). Here the CDR3 DNA reads TGTGCCAGCAGCCAAGGAAGGTTGGATGGCTACACCTTC. It translates to CASSQGRLDGYTF.

This clonotype occurred a few times. The chain uses TRBV3-1 and TRBJ2-4, with 9 bases aligning to TRBD2. The length of the CDR3 is 15 residues. The germline CDR1 and CDR2 sequences are LGHDT and YNNKEL (reference sequence). The junction had 5 bases not matched to a gene; V was cut back by 6 bases and J by 2 bases. CDR3 region: CASSRSGGSKNIQYF. CDR3 bases: TGTGCCAGCAGTCGAAGCGGGGGGTCCAAAAACATTCAGTACTTC. The entire variable domain, with the rest obtained from reference TRBV3-1 and TRBJ2-4, is as follows: DTAVSQTPKYLVTQMGNDKSIKCEQNLGHDTMYWYKQDSKKFLKIMFSYNNKELIINETVPNRFSPKSPDKAHLNLHINSLELGDSAVYFCASSRSGGSKNIQYFGAGTRLSVL.

In this sample, this clonotype turned up a few times. The J gene is TRBJ2-7, the V gene TRBV20-1; TRBD1 matches 10 bases. Germline V gene sequence: CDR1 DFQATT, CDR2 SNEGSKA (reference sequence). Losses at the gene ends were 5 bases for V and 6 bases for J; bases not matched to a gene: 10. The CDR3 runs 14 residues. CDR3: CSAPTGQGMSEQYF. In DNA form, the CDR3 reads TGCAGTGCTCCAACGGGACAGGGGATGAGCGAGCAGTACTTC.

As to this clonotype: A read error may explain this, as a much larger clone is one base away. The chain couples TRBV15 to TRBJ2-4; possible D gene TRBD2, 7 bases. The CDR3 extends over 16 amino acids. In germline, CDR1 is LNHNV, CDR2 YYDKDF (reference sequence). The V gene lost 3 bases and the J gene lost 13 bases, with 25 bases spanning the gap. The DNA of the CDR3 is TGTGCCACCAGCAGGATAGGGGGGGCGGCAAATAATGAGCAGTACTTC. Protein: CATSRIGGAANNEQYF.

The V call is TRBV5-1, the J call TRBJ2-2; TRBD2 agrees at 7 bases. Germline V gives CDR1 SGHRS, CDR2 YFSETQ. This CDR3 is 16 amino acids long. Trimming removed 0 bases from V and 4 bases from J; junction bases left unmatched: 6. In DNA, the CDR3 is TGCGCCAGCAGCTTGGGTAGCGGGTCGTCCACCGGGGAGCTGTTTTTT. It is translated as CASSLGSGSSTGELFF.

The chain uses TRBV12-3 or TRBV12-4 and TRBJ1-5; D uncertain. This CDR3 has 15 amino acids. V was clipped by 2 bases and J by 2 bases, with 10 bases between them. CDR3: CASSLQGSGNQPQHF. Written as DNA, the CDR3 is TGTGCCAGCAGTTTACAAGGATCAGGCAATCAGCCCCAGCATTTT.

The chain uses TRBV20-1 and TRBJ1-4; weak D call: TRBD1 (6 bases). Germline-derived CDR1 and CDR2 are DFQATT and SNEGSKA (reference sequence). Trimming took off 6 bases at V and 2 bases at J, with 16 bases between the two ends. The CDR3 has 15 residues. The CDR3 region is CSAGTQGGTNEKLFF. In DNA, the CDR3 is TGCAGTGCCGGTACACAGGGTGGTACTAATGAAAAACTGTTTTTT.

The gene calls are TRBV2 and TRBJ2-3, with D possibly being TRBD2 (6 bases). Trimming removed 4 bases at V and 0 bases at J, with 14 bases between. The length of the CDR3 is 16 residues. The germline V gene encodes CDR1 SNHLY and CDR2 FYNNEI. This chain's CDR3 is CASSVDSGTSTDTQYF. CDR3 DNA sequence: TGTGCCAGCAGTGTAGATTCGGGGACTAGCACAGATACGCAGTATTTT.